These 28 T cell receptor beta chains came from one sample sequenced in a study of cytomegalovirus exposure and HLA in healthy donors (dated by TCRdb to about 2017). Library preparation was by the immunoSEQ multiplex PCR assay. A mixture of 60 forward primers for TCR Vbeta segments and 13 reverse primers for TCR Jbeta segments was used in the multiplex PCR. As stored in TCRdb, this immuneACCESS dataset retains in-frame rearrangements with V and J assigned. A fraction of the clones does not appear; measured against another copy, unresolved V genes explain less than half of the discrepancy, and the remainder lacks a known reason. In all, the sample holds around 80,000 clones, and over 60% of those were seen once. Together, the top ten hold roughly 4% of the sample. Specimen: PBMCs. These receptors all stem from a male donor in good health and CMV-seropositive.

In its sample, this clone was seen a few times. J is TRBJ2-7 and V is TRBV19; the D is unclear. This CDR3 comprises 12 residues. With 3 bases removed from V and 7 bases from J, the gap between germline ends came to 10 bases. Germline V lookup: CDR1 LNHDA, CDR2 SQIVND (reference sequence). The CDR3 sequence: CASSMSRREQYF. The DNA of the CDR3 is TGTGCCAGTAGTATGAGTAGGAGAGAGCAGTACTTC.

The gene calls are TRBV9 and TRBJ1-4, with a possible D match to TRBD1 (5 bases). V lost 8 bases, J lost 8 bases, and 7 bases lay in between. This CDR3 has 10 amino acids. Looked up from germline, CDR1 is SGDLS and CDR2 is YYNGEE. Here the CDR3 reads CARGGEKLFF. DNA of the CDR3: TGTGCCAGGGGGGGGGAAAAACTGTTTTTT.

J is TRBJ2-7 and V is TRBV19, with a possible D match to TRBD2 (7 bases). The V and J ends lost 8 bases and 2 bases respectively, with 19 bases between them. The CDR3 spans 15 residues. Germline loops: CDR1 LNHDA, CDR2 SQIVND (reference sequence). The CDR3 nucleotides are TGTGCCAGTTCCCCGGGGGGCCCCCTCCCCTACGAGCAGTACTTC. Its protein is CASSPGGPLPYEQYF.

The chain employs TRBV7-9 and TRBJ2-7; 7 bases match TRBD2. Per germline, CDR1 SEHNR and CDR2 FQNEAQ (reference sequence). The CDR3 extends over 14 amino acids. Trimming removed 1 base from V and 4 bases from J; junction bases left unmatched: 4. DNA of the CDR3: TGTGCCAGCAGCTTAGTGGCGGGAGCTTACGAGCAGTACTTC. Translation: CASSLVAGAYEQYF.

This clone has more than one count but fewer than ten. The chain joins TRBV27 to TRBJ2-7, with D perhaps matching TRBD2 (7 bases). The length of the CDR3 is 15 residues. V lost 1 base and J 9 bases, leaving 19 bases between the germline ends. Looked up from germline, CDR1 is MNHEY and CDR2 is SMNVEV (reference sequence). CDR3 nucleotide sequence: TGTGCCAGCAGTTTATATGGGGAGGGGGGGTGGCGGCAGTACTTC. Its protein is CASSLYGEGGWRQYF.

The chain carries TRBV5-6 and TRBJ2-3; D perhaps matches TRBD2 (5 bases). This CDR3 spans 16 amino acids. The V end was cut by 0 bases, the J end by 1 base, with 12 bases between. Germline V lookup: CDR1 SGHDT, CDR2 YYEEEE. This CDR3 is CASSLDGGSGTDTQYF. CDR3 sequence (DNA): TGTGCCAGCAGCTTGGATGGTGGTAGCGGCACAGATACGCAGTATTTT.

This chain joins TRBV6-4 and TRBJ2-7; 10 bases agree with TRBD1. V shed 1 base, J shed 3 bases, and the junction held 3 bases outside the gene matches. Germline lookup yields CDR1 MRHNA and CDR2 SNTAGT. CDR3 size: 15 residues. The CDR3 DNA follows: TGTGCCAGCAGTGACTGCTGGACAGGGGGCTACGAGCAGTACTTC. It codes for CASSDCWTGGYEQYF.

This sequence joins TRBV9 and TRBJ2-5, with D possibly matching TRBD2 (5 bases). Germline V CDR1 and CDR2: SGDLS, YYNGEE. V was clipped by 0 bases and J by 1 base, with 10 bases between them. The CDR3 totals 15 residues. CDR3 nucleotide sequence: TGTGCCAGCAGCGTAGTAGGCGGGCTCCAAGAGACCCAGTACTTC. Amino acid sequence: CASSVVGGLQETQYF.

This clone was recorded once. The chain is built from TRBV4-2 and TRBJ2-2, with D perhaps matching TRBD2 (7 bases). The CDR3 totals 17 residues. V dropped 1 base and J dropped 5 bases, with 17 bases sitting between them. CDR1 and CDR2 from the germline V gene are LGHNA and YNFKEQ. This chain's CDR3 is CASSQVEGGGETGELFF. CDR3 nucleotide sequence: TGTGCCAGCAGCCAAGTTGAGGGGGGGGGAGAAACCGGGGAGCTGTTTTTT.

This clone turned up a few times. The rearrangement uses TRBV27 and TRBJ1-1; D may be TRBD1 (6 bases). The CDR3 has 12 residues. V was shortened by 3 bases and J by 4 bases, with 6 bases between the two germline ends. In germline, CDR1 is MNHEY, CDR2 SMNVEV (reference sequence). CDR3 in DNA: TGTGCCAGCAGTTTGACAGGCACTGAAGCTTTCTTT. Translating it yields CASSLTGTEAFF.

The rearrangement joins TRBV19 to TRBJ2-7; 7 bases are shared with TRBD2. This CDR3 is 14 amino acids long. The junction had 9 bases not matched to a gene; V was cut back by 7 bases and J by 3 bases. In germline, CDR1 is LNHDA, CDR2 SQIVND (reference sequence). The CDR3 loop reads CASTPSSGSYEQYF. DNA for the CDR3: TGTGCCAGTACCCCCTCTAGCGGAAGCTACGAGCAGTACTTC.

This chain joins TRBV28 and TRBJ2-1, with D possibly being TRBD1 (6 bases). The germline V gene has CDR1 MDHEN and CDR2 SYDVKM. V was clipped by 9 bases and J by 0 bases, with 12 bases between them. The CDR3 totals 14 residues. As DNA, the CDR3 is TGTGCCAGTCCTGGACAGATCTCCTACAATGAGCAGTTCTTC. This translates into CASPGQISYNEQFF.

This clone was picked up a small number of times. This chain links TRBV5-4 with TRBJ1-2; unclear D gene. The CDR3 loop spans 12 amino acids. V lost 4 bases and J 10 bases, leaving 14 bases between the germline ends. Germline V CDR1 and CDR2: SGHNT, YYREEE (reference sequence). The CDR3 spells CASSPARRIYTF. DNA for the CDR3: TGTGCCAGCAGCCCCGCGAGGCGGATCTACACCTTC. Together with reference TRBV5-4 and TRBJ1-2, the CDR3 gives the full variable domain: ETGVTQSPTHLIKTRGQQVTLRCSSQSGHNTVSWYQQALGQGPQFIFQYYREEENGRGNFPPRFSGLQFPNYSSELNVNALELDDSALYLCASSPARRIYTFGSGTRLTVV.

The chain links TRBV21-1 to TRBJ2-6; the table's D call, TRBD2, has no DNA check behind it. TRBV21-1 is assigned pseudogene status. CDR3 length: 17 residues. The DNA of the CDR3 is TGTGCCAGCACTACGTTTAACCTTCTATCTGGGGCCAACGTCCTGACTTTC. As protein: CASTTFNLLSGANVLTF.

The CDR3 nucleotides are TGTGCCAGCACGGGACACGGGGTCATGAACACTGAAGCTTTCTTT. It is translated as CASTGHGVMNTEAFF. This chain uses TRBV25-1 with TRBJ1-1, with D tentatively TRBD1 (6 bases). The germline V and J ends were trimmed by 7 bases and 0 bases, with 15 bases remaining between them. This CDR3 is 15 amino acids long. The germline CDR1 and CDR2 sequences are MGHDK and SYGVNS.

This chain joins TRBV28 and TRBJ2-4; D unresolved. V lost 7 bases to trimming and J lost 3 bases, with 13 bases between them. Germline CDR1 MDHEN, CDR2 SYDVKM. CDR3 length equals 14 residues. The CDR3 sequence is CASTSPTGKNIQYF. CDR3 nucleotide sequence: TGTGCCAGCACTTCTCCAACGGGCAAAAACATTCAGTACTTC.

The rearrangement uses TRBV29-1 and TRBJ2-7; perhaps TRBD1 as D (5 bases). V lost 3 bases, J lost 4 bases, and 10 bases lay in between. Germline V gene lookup returns CDR1 SQVTM and CDR2 ANQGSEA. This CDR3 spans 12 amino acids. For the CDR3, the DNA is TGCAGCGTTGACCCCCCAGGGTACGAGCAGTACTTC. The encoded protein is CSVDPPGYEQYF.

This clone was counted once. The chain carries TRBV6-1 and TRBJ2-7; no reliable D call. The germline V gene has CDR1 MNHNS and CDR2 SASEGT. V dropped 1 base and J dropped 4 bases, with 8 bases sitting between them. This CDR3 comprises 13 residues. CDR3 region: CASSEGTVYEQYF. The CDR3 DNA follows: TGTGCCAGCAGTGAAGGAACAGTTTACGAGCAGTACTTC.

This clone was observed a handful of times. The CDR3 sequence is CASSQGGRTEAFF. The CDR3 DNA reads as TGCGCCAGCAGCCAAGGGGGGAGGACTGAAGCTTTCTTT. The chain employs TRBV4-1 and TRBJ1-1; the D gene is possibly TRBD1 (5 bases). Trimming left V 1 base short and J 5 bases short, with 8 bases between. CDR3 size: 13 residues. The germline V gene has CDR1 MGHRA and CDR2 YSYEKL.

The chain links TRBV5-6 to TRBJ2-1; 8 nucleotides agree with TRBD1. Per germline, CDR1 SGHDT and CDR2 YYEEEE. The CDR3 length is 16 residues. J lost 0 bases, V lost 0 bases, and 2 bases had no gene match. CDR3 nucleotides: TGTGCCAGCAGCTTGGAACAGGGGGACTCCTACAATGAGCAGTTCTTC. It codes for CASSLEQGDSYNEQFF.

The rearrangement joins TRBV6-1 to TRBJ2-1; D possibly corresponds to TRBD2 (5 bases). The CDR3 covers 17 residues. In germline, CDR1 is MNHNS, CDR2 SASEGT. The ends were cut back, 2 bases at V and 0 bases at J, with 14 bases in the middle. CDR3: CASSEYPSRSSYNEQFF. CDR3 DNA: TGTGCCAGCAGTGAATACCCTAGCCGGAGCTCCTACAATGAGCAGTTCTTC.

V usage is TRBV7-9 and J usage is TRBJ2-5; 7 bases align to TRBD1. The germline V gene encodes CDR1 SEHNR and CDR2 FQNEAQ (reference sequence). With V trimmed by 2 bases and J by 5 bases, 5 bases remained unmatched. CDR3 length: 14 residues. CDR3 DNA: TGTGCCAGCAGCTTAACAGGGGAGATGGAGACCCAGTACTTC. It is translated as CASSLTGEMETQYF. Full variable domain (remainder filled in from reference TRBV7-9 and TRBJ2-5): DTGVSQNPRHKITKRGQNVTFRCDPISEHNRLYWYRQTLGQGPEFLTYFQNEAQLEKSRLLSDRFSAERPKGSFSTLEIQRTEQGDSAMYLCASSLTGEMETQYFGPGTRLLVL.

Only one count was recorded for this clone. The chain recombines TRBV2 with TRBJ2-2, with D possibly matching TRBD2 (6 bases). Trimming stripped 4 bases from V and 4 bases from J, with 10 bases between. CDR1 is SNHLY, CDR2 FYNNEI, per germline. The CDR3 is 14 amino acids. Written as DNA, the CDR3 is TGTGCCAGCAGTGCCCGGGGGAGCACCGGGGAGCTGTTTTTT. Protein product: CASSARGSTGELFF. The whole variable domain, filled in from reference TRBV2 and TRBJ2-2, reads EPEVTQTPSHQVTQMGQEVILRCVPISNHLYFYWYRQILGQKVEFLVSFYNNEISEKSEIFDDQFSVERPDGSNFTLKIRSTKLEDSAMYFCASSARGSTGELFFGEGSRLTVL.

The chain recombines TRBV5-1 with TRBJ1-2, with D tentatively TRBD1 (5 bases). The germline V gene has CDR1 SGHRS and CDR2 YFSETQ. The germline V and J ends were trimmed by 4 bases and 4 bases, with 29 bases remaining between them. The CDR3 sequence is 19 residues long. CDR3 sequence reads: CASSNTGGRDSEGSYGYTF. CDR3 nucleotide sequence: TGCGCCAGCAGCAATACCGGTGGAAGGGACTCCGAGGGAAGCTATGGCTACACCTTC.

This clone occurred a few times. The chain combines TRBV6-6 with TRBJ2-3; D ambiguous. In germline, CDR1 is MNHNY, CDR2 SVGAGI (reference sequence). V was clipped by 0 bases and J by 4 bases, with 5 bases between them. This CDR3 is built from 13 residues. Here the CDR3 reads CASSYSRSDTQYF. The CDR3 region has the DNA TGTGCCAGCAGTTACTCACGGTCAGATACGCAGTATTTT.

V gene TRBV6-5 combines with J gene TRBJ2-7; 9 bases are shared with TRBD2. CDR1 is MNHEY, CDR2 SVGAGI, per germline. The J segment lost 4 bases and the V segment lost 3 bases, leaving 7 bases of the junction unmatched. This CDR3 spans 15 amino acids. For the CDR3, the DNA is TGTGCCAGCAGTTATAGGGCGGGGGGGCCATACGAGCAGTACTTC. Its protein product is CASSYRAGGPYEQYF.

This clone was counted a few times. The chain carries TRBV6-5 and TRBJ2-5, with TRBD1 matching over 9 bases. CDR1 is MNHEY, CDR2 SVGAGI, per germline. V trimming: 6 bases; J trimming: 4 bases; junction bases outside the gene matches: 9. The CDR3 is made up of 15 amino acids. The CDR3 reads CASSLQGAVGETQYF. The CDR3 DNA follows: TGTGCCAGCAGCCTACAGGGGGCAGTAGGAGAGACCCAGTACTTC.

This clone appeared a few times. This chain joins TRBV7-2 and TRBJ2-5, with D possibly matching TRBD1 (6 bases). Per germline, CDR1 SGHTA and CDR2 FQGNSA. The CDR3 length is 15 residues. With 4 bases removed from V and 0 bases from J, the gap between germline ends came to 12 bases. The CDR3 spells CASSSTGTHQETQYF. For the CDR3, the DNA is TGTGCCAGCAGCTCTACCGGGACACACCAAGAGACCCAGTACTTC. Full variable domain (rest looked up from reference TRBV7-2 and TRBJ2-5): GAGVSQSPSNKVTEKGKDVELRCDPISGHTALYWYRQSLGQGLEFLIYFQGNSAPDKSGLPSDRFSAERTGGSVSTLTIQRTQQEDSAVYLCASSSTGTHQETQYFGPGTRLLVL.